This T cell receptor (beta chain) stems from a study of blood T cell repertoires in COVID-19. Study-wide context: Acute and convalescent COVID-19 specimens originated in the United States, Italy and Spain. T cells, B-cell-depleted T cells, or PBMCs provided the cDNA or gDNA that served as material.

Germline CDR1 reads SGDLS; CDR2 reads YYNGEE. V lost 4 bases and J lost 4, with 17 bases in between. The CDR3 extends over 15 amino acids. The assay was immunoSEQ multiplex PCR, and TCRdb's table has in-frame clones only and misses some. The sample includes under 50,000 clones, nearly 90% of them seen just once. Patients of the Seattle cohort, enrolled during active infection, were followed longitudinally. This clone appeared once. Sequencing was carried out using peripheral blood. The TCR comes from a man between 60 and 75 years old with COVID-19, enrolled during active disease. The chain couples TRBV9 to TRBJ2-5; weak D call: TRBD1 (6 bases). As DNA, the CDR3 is TGTGCCAGCAGCACGGGACACCCCCCGGGAGAGACCCAGTACTTC. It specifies CASSTGHPPGETQYF.